This T cell receptor (beta chain) is from a study of control samples from healthy donors and cancer patients. TCRdb's table, derived via immunoSEQ multiplex PCR, lists solely in-frame clones and lacks some. The table includes some 130,000 clones, over 85% detected once. The CDR3 contains 14 residues. Unmatched junction bases numbered 3, after V lost 2 bases and J lost 2 bases. Germline CDR1 SGHNT, CDR2 YENEEA. Sequences were obtained from blood. The chain recombines TRBV11-3 with TRBJ2-7, with 7 bases fitting TRBD1. The receptor was derived from a man aged 18 to 35 in good health. This chain's CDR3 is CASSLTGVAYEQYF. The CDR3 DNA is TGTGCCAGCAGCTTAACAGGGGTAGCCTACGAGCAGTACTTC.